This T cell receptor beta chain was captured in a study of cytomegalovirus exposure and HLA in healthy donors. Donors came from a validation cohort of over a hundred subjects, distinct from the first 666-subject cohort. The table lists this clone with a count of one. Its antigen is still unknown. Sequenced by immunoSEQ multiplex PCR; TCRdb stores in-frame clones only, minus some. The sample gives over 80,000 clones, 85% of which show up once; approximately 20% is in the top ten. The CDR3 is made up of 12 amino acids. From germline, CDR1 is MDHEN and CDR2 SYDVKM. V trimming: 3 bases; J trimming: 15 bases; junction bases outside the gene matches: 6. Study outcomes and limitations: Associated with cytomegalovirus, according to the listing, were approximately 160 TCR beta chains. For most TCR sequences rarity was the rule, although some public TCRs occurred in many donors.

The J gene is TRBJ1-4, the V gene TRBV28; TRBD1 matches at 8 bases. Sequenced: PBMCs. The sequence was obtained from a man in his late teens or twenties in good health and CMV-seropositive. Written as DNA, the CDR3 is TGTGCCAGCAGTTTCTCGGGACAGGTCGTGTTTTTT. As protein: CASSFSGQVVFF.